The 3 T cell receptor beta chains in this list originate from one sample, sequenced in a study of cytomegalovirus exposure and HLA in healthy donors. The study ran its PCR with 60 Vbeta and 13 Jbeta primers. This table comes from immunoSEQ multiplex PCR, and its TCRdb copy is limited to in-frame clones, with some not included. The profile shows about 140,000 clones, roughly 80% of them singletons. The sequencing sample was made of PBMCs. Receptors originate from a man aged 18 to 30 in good health and CMV-seropositive.

The chain couples TRBV2 to TRBJ2-2, with TRBD2 matching over 16 bases. This CDR3 is built from 16 residues. Trimming cost V 8 bases and J 7 bases; bases outside gene matches: 7. From germline, CDR1 is SNHLY and CDR2 FYNNEI. DNA for the CDR3: TGTGCCAGCGGGACTAGCGGGAGGGCCAACGACGGGGAGCTGTTTTTT. It specifies CASGTSGRANDGELFF.

V and J are TRBV6-5 and TRBJ2-3; TRBD2 matches at 11 bases. This CDR3 is built from 14 residues. Germline-derived CDR1 and CDR2 are MNHEY and SVGAGI. V gave up 4 bases and J gave up 12 bases; unmatched junction bases: 9. The CDR3 here is CASSSGLAVSYQYF. The DNA for the CDR3 is TGTGCCAGCAGTTCGGGACTAGCGGTTTCATATCAGTATTTT.

This sequence joins TRBV11-3 and TRBJ2-3; 8 bases are shared with TRBD1. In germline, CDR1 is SGHNT, CDR2 YENEEA. The CDR3 is 15 amino acids. V shed 5 bases and J 3 bases; nucleotides not matched to a gene: 7. Here the CDR3 reads CASSARQGLTDTQYF. CDR3 nucleotides: TGTGCCAGCAGCGCTCGACAGGGGTTAACAGATACGCAGTATTTT.